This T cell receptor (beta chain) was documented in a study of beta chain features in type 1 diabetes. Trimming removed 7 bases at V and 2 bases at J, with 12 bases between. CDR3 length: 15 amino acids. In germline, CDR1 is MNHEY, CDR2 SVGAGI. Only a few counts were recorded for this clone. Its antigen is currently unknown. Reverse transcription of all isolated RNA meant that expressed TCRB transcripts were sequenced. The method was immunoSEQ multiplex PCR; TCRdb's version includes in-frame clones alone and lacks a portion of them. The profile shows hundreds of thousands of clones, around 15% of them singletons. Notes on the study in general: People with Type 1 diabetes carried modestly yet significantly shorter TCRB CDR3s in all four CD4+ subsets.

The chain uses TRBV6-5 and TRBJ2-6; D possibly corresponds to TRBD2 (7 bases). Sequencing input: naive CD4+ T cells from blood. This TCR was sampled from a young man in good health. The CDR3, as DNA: TGTGCCAGCAAATGGGAGGGGGCTGGGGCCAACGTCCTGACTTTC. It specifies CASKWEGAGANVLTF.